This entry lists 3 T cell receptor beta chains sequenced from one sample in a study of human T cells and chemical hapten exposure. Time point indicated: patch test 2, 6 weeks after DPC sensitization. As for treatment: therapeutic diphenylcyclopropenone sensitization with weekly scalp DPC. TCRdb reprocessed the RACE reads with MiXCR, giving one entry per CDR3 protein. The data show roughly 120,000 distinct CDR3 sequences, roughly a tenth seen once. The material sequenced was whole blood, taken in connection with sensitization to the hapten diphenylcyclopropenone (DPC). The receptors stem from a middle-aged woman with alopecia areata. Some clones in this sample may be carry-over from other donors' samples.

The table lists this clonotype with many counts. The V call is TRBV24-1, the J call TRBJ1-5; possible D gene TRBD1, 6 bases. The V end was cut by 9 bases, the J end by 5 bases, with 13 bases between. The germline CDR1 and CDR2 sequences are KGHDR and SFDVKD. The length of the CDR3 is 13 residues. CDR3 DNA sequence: TGTGCCACCGGGGGCGGGGGATATCAGCCCCAGCATTTT. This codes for CATGGGGYQPQHF.

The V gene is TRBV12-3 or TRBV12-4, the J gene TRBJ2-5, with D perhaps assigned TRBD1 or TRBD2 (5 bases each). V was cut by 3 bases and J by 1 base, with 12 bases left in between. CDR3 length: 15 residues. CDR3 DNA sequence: TGTGCCAGCAGTTTCCCAGGGAGCGGCCAAGAGACCCAGTACTTC. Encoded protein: CASSFPGSGQETQYF.

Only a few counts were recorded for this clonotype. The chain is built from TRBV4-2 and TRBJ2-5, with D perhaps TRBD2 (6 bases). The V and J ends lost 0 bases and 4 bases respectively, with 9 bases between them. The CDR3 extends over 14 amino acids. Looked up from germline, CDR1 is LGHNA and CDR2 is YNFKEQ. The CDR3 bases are TGTGCCAGCAGCCAAGATGGAGGGCCAGAGACCCAGTACTTC. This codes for CASSQDGGPETQYF.